This T cell receptor (beta chain) is drawn from a study of T-cell memory formation after mild COVID-19. Study background: TCR clustering was largely donor specific. Study outcomes and limitations: Largely, contracting CD4+ clones fell within CM and EM, and contracting CD8+ clones within EMRA.

From germline, CDR1 is MNHEY and CDR2 SVGAGI. The V gene end was trimmed by 4 bases and the J gene end by 3 bases; junction bases not matched to a gene: 8. CDR3 length: 16 residues. Of note for this clonotype: Its antigen is undetermined. Lacking the conserved final phenylalanine or tryptophan, this CDR3 likely reflects a read error.

One entry per CDR3 protein results from TCRdb running MiXCR on the 5' RACE reads. The sample records roughly 200,000 distinct CDR3 sequences, approximately 20% being singletons. Sequencing used PBMCs or a T cell subset sorted from them (not recorded which). The sequence was collected from an adult woman who had mild COVID-19 (a few samples of this study predate the infection). Cell type and time point are not known. The V gene is TRBV6-5, the J gene TRBJ2-3, with 9 bases identical to TRBD1. The CDR3 DNA reads as TGTGCCAGCAGTTGGACCGGGACAGGGCTGACAGATACGCAGTATTCT. As protein: CASSWTGTGLTDTQYS.